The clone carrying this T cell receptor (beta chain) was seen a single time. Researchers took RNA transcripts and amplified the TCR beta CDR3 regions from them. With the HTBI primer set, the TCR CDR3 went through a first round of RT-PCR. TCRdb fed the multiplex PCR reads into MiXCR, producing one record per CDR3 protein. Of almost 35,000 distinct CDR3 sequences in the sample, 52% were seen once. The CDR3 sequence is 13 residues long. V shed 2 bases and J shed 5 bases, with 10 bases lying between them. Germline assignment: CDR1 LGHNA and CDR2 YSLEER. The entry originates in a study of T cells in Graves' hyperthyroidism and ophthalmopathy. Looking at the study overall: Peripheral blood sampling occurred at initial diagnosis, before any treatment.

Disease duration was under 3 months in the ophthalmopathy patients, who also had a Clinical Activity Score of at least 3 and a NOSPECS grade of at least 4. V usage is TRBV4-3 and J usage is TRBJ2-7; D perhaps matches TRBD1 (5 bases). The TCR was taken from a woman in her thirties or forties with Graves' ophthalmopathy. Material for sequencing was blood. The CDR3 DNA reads TGCGCCAGCAGCCAACCCTTAGGGGACGAGCAGTACTTC. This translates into CASSQPLGDEQYF.